The rows below give T cell receptor beta chains drawn from one sample of a study of CD8+CD57+ T cells in acquired aplastic anemia. TCRdb ran MiXCR on the reads and lists one entry per CDR3 protein. Here the sample spans some 150,000 distinct CDR3 sequences, over 50% being singletons. What was sequenced was sorted CD4+, CD8+, or CD8+CD57+ T cells (not recorded which) from PBMCs. The receptors come from a human donor with aplastic anemia. Both conserved end residues are part of each CDR3. The D gene is left open where the match is weak. A clone size is listed for some rows: how often the clone was seen (once, few, many), or a class if it is expanded.

cdr3_aa,cdr3_nt,v_call,j_call,d_call,clone_size
CSAGTGTGNEQYF,TGCAGCGCCGGAACCGGGACAGGGAACGAGCAGTACTTC,TRBV29-1,TRBJ2-7,TRBD1,NA
CATSDSRGFGYTF,TGTGCCACCAGTGATTCGAGGGGGTTTGGCTACACCTTC,TRBV24-1,TRBJ1-2,NA,NA
CASSSDRGRPEAFF,TGCGCCAGCAGCTCCGATAGGGGCAGGCCTGAAGCTTTCTTT,TRBV5-1,TRBJ1-1,NA,many
CASSTGTGYTF,TGTGCCAGCAGCACAGGGACTGGCTACACCTTC,TRBV27,TRBJ1-2,NA,NA
CATRQGAHTGELFF,TGTGCCACCAGACAGGGGGCGCATACCGGGGAGCTGTTTTTT,TRBV19,TRBJ2-2,TRBD1,once
CASMGQGDSPLHF,TGTGCCAGCATGGGACAGGGGGATTCACCCCTCCACTTT,TRBV2,TRBJ1-6,TRBD1,few
CSVEDGMNTEAFF,TGCAGCGTTGAAGACGGGATGAACACTGAAGCTTTCTTT,TRBV29-1,TRBJ1-1,NA,once
CASSQVGMTNYGYTF,TGTGCCAGCAGCCAAGTCGGCATGACTAACTATGGCTACACCTTC,TRBV14,TRBJ1-2,NA,NA
CASSLKGTGPDTQYF,TGTGCCAGCAGCTTAAAAGGTACAGGGCCAGATACGCAGTATTTT,TRBV11-1,TRBJ2-3,NA,many
CSAPLAGAKDTQYF,TGCAGTGCACCACTAGCGGGGGCGAAGGATACGCAGTATTTT,TRBV20-1,TRBJ2-3,TRBD2,NA
CASSSPGTGNYEQYF,TGTGCCAGCAGCTCACCCGGGACAGGCAACTACGAGCAGTACTTC,TRBV7-9,TRBJ2-7,TRBD1,once
CASSTGTGSTDTQYF,TGTGCCAGCAGCACCGGGACAGGGAGCACAGATACGCAGTATTTT,TRBV7-7,TRBJ2-3,TRBD1,NA
CAISEGPGQSGYEQYF,TGTGCCATCAGTGAGGGGCCGGGACAATCAGGCTACGAGCAGTACTTC,TRBV10-3,TRBJ2-7,NA,NA
CAISESGTSGETGELFF,TGTGCCATCAGTGAGTCGGGGACTAGCGGGGAGACCGGGGAGCTGTTTTTT,TRBV10-3,TRBJ2-2,TRBD2,NA
CASTHTPSGAQETQYF,TGTGCCAGCACCCACACTCCTAGCGGGGCTCAAGAGACCCAGTACTTC,TRBV7-9,TRBJ2-5,TRBD2,many
CASSASVDANEKLFF,TGTGCCAGCAGTGCTAGCGTTGACGCTAATGAAAAACTGTTTTTT,TRBV2,TRBJ1-4,NA,NA
CASSGPGTTNSPLHF,TGTGCCAGCAGTGGCCCAGGGACCACGAATTCACCCCTCCACTTT,TRBV6-1,TRBJ1-6,NA,many
CASSPSRAGELFF,TGTGCCAGCAGTCCCTCCCGGGCCGGGGAGCTGTTTTTT,TRBV25-1,TRBJ2-2,NA,many
CASRWGGGELFF,TGTGCCAGCAGATGGGGAGGAGGGGAGCTGTTTTTT,TRBV5-6,TRBJ2-2,NA,many
CSAKRETQYF,TGCAGTGCTAAGAGGGAGACCCAGTACTTC,TRBV20-1,TRBJ2-5,NA,NA
CASSSWKDETNNEKLFF,TGCGCCAGCAGCTCCTGGAAAGACGAAACCAATAATGAAAAACTGTTTTTT,TRBV5-1,TRBJ1-4,NA,NA
CSVEDGASYEQYF,TGCAGCGTTGAAGACGGGGCCAGCTACGAGCAGTACTTC,TRBV29-1,TRBJ2-7,NA,many
CASREGAEGEYEQYF,TGTGCCAGCAGGGAAGGGGCTGAGGGGGAATACGAGCAGTACTTC,TRBV6-1,TRBJ2-7,NA,many
CASSQHERYGYTF,TGTGCCAGCAGCCAGCACGAAAGATACGGCTACACCTTC,TRBV14,TRBJ1-2,NA,NA
CAISESRKTDSGNTIYF,TGTGCCATCAGTGAGTCGCGTAAGACGGACTCTGGAAACACCATATATTTT,TRBV10-3,TRBJ1-3,NA,few
CAISVGTSGSYEQYF,TGTGCCATCAGTGTAGGGACTAGCGGATCCTACGAGCAGTACTTC,TRBV10-3,TRBJ2-7,TRBD2,NA
CASSERYSNQPQHF,TGTGCCAGCAGTGAACGGTATAGCAATCAGCCCCAGCATTTT,TRBV2,TRBJ1-5,NA,NA
CASSYRDNSYEQYF,TGTGCCAGCAGTTACAGGGACAACTCCTACGAGCAGTACTTC,TRBV6-5,TRBJ2-7,NA,NA
CASSQAWRSGGVGNIQYF,TGCGCCAGCAGCCAAGCTTGGCGGTCAGGGGGCGTCGGAAACATTCAGTACTTC,TRBV4-1,TRBJ2-4,TRBD1,NA
CASSERTGLTDTQYF,TGTGCCAGCAGTGAACGGACAGGGCTCACAGATACGCAGTATTTT,TRBV6-1,TRBJ2-3,TRBD1,many
CASSLGGVGPEAFF,TGTGCCAGCAGCTTAGGGGGGGTGGGCCCTGAAGCTTTCTTT,TRBV7-9,TRBJ1-1,NA,many
CASREGRIEQFF,TGTGCCAGCAGAGAGGGGCGTATTGAGCAGTTCTTC,TRBV2,TRBJ2-1,NA,many
CASSPRDTAIYGYTF,TGTGCCAGCAGCCCCCGGGACACAGCAATCTATGGCTACACCTTC,TRBV7-3,TRBJ1-2,NA,NA
CASSQGTGAGNEQFF,TGTGCCAGCAGCCAAGGGACAGGGGCTGGGAATGAGCAGTTCTTC,TRBV4-2,TRBJ2-1,TRBD1,many
CSVEALRETDTQYF,TGCAGCGTTGAAGCCCTCAGGGAAACAGATACGCAGTATTTT,TRBV29-1,TRBJ2-3,NA,NA
CSADGGSQDTQYF,TGCAGCGCTGATGGTGGGTCTCAAGATACGCAGTATTTT,TRBV29-1,TRBJ2-3,NA,NA
CATSRGRRVTEKLFF,TGTGCCACCAGCAGAGGACGCAGGGTGACCGAAAAACTGTTTTTT,TRBV15,TRBJ1-4,NA,NA
CASSPSPGGGRGPMNTEAFF,TGTGCCAGCAGTCCCTCCCCTGGGGGGGGCAGAGGGCCCATGAACACTGAAGCTTTCTTT,TRBV12-3/TRBV12-4,TRBJ1-1,NA,NA
CASNLGGGTETQYF,TGTGCCAGCAACCTAGGAGGGGGGACAGAGACCCAGTACTTC,TRBV7-2,TRBJ2-5,NA,NA
CASSGGTGGLYEQYF,TGTGCCAGCAGTGGAGGGACAGGGGGGTTGTACGAGCAGTACTTC,TRBV6-1,TRBJ2-7,TRBD1,NA
CATSRTGVGYEQYF,TGTGCCACCAGCAGGACGGGAGTCGGGTACGAGCAGTACTTC,TRBV6-1,TRBJ2-7,NA,few
CSVQRDNYGYTF,TGCAGCGTTCAGAGAGATAACTATGGCTACACCTTC,TRBV29-1,TRBJ1-2,NA,many
CASSRDRATYEQYF,TGTGCCAGCAGCAGGGACAGGGCCACCTACGAGCAGTACTTC,TRBV7-2,TRBJ2-7,TRBD1,NA
CASLGGPGNEQFF,TGTGCTAGCTTGGGGGGGCCGGGGAATGAGCAGTTCTTC,TRBV7-6,TRBJ2-1,NA,NA
CSVGTAVWQYF,TGCAGCGTTGGCACGGCAGTCTGGCAGTACTTC,TRBV29-1,TRBJ2-7,NA,NA
CASSYWDKDTEAFF,TGTGCCAGCAGTTACTGGGACAAGGACACTGAAGCTTTCTTT,TRBV6-5,TRBJ1-1,NA,medium-sized
CASSLRIEGTDTQYF,TGTGCCAGCAGCTTAAGGATAGAGGGCACAGATACGCAGTATTTT,TRBV7-9,TRBJ2-3,NA,many
CASRRETGGWGTEAFF,TGTGCCAGTAGAAGGGAGACAGGGGGATGGGGCACTGAAGCTTTCTTT,TRBV19,TRBJ1-1,TRBD1,NA
CASSTVETQYF,TGTGCCAGCAGCACCGTGGAGACCCAGTACTTC,TRBV28,TRBJ2-5,NA,NA
CASRHLTGEKLFF,TGCGCCAGCAGACACCTGACAGGGGAAAAACTGTTTTTT,TRBV5-1,TRBJ1-4,TRBD1,many